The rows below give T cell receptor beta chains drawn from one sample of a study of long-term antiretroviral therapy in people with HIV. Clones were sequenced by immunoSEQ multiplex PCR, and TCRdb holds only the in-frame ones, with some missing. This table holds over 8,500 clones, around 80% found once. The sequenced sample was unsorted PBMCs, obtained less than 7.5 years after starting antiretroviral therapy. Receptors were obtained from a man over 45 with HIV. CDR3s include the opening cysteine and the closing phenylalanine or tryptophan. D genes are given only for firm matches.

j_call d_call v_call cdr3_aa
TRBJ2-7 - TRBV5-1 CASSLEGSSYEQYF
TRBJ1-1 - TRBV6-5 CASSWGRGGTEAFF
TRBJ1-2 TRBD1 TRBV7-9 CASSLTGQGPDGYTF
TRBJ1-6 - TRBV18 CASSPVSSYNSPLHF
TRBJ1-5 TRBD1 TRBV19 CASSIGTGVYSNQPQHF
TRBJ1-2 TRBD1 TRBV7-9 CASSHDRDYGYTF
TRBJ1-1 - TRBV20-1 CSAENTEAFF
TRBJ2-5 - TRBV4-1 CASSQEWETQYF
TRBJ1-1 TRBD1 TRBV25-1 CASSEFRGVNTEAFF
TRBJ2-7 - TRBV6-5 CASSYSSSYEQYF
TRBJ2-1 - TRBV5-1 CASSFPTATAVEQFF
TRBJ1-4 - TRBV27 CASSLRGGEKLFF
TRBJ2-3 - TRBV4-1 CACSWDGGPDTQYF
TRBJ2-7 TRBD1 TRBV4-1 CASSQLQGATYEQYF
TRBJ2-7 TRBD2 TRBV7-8 CASSSTSGGAYEQYF
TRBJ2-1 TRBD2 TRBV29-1 CSVIWLAGVSVYNEQFF
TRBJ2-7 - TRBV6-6 CASSPRGEQYF
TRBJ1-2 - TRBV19 CASSMGFLNYGYTF
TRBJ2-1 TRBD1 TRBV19 CASSLGQGLYNEQFF
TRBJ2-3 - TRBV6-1 CASSGLTDTQYF
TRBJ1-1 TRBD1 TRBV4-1 CASSQVGGQGFYSGTEAFF
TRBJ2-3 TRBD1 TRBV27 CASSGGTGARGADTQYF
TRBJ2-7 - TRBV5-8 CASSLTLREQYF
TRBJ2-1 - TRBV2 CASLPLVRGSSYNEQFF
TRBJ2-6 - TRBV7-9 CASSLGGWSSGANVLTF
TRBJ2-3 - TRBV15 CATSRDPKHGDTQYF
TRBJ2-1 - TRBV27 CASSSPMTLGYNEQFF
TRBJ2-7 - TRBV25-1 CASSDRISYEQYF
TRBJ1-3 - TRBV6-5 CASSFQGPGNTIYF
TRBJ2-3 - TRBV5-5 CASSWDGVSTDTQYF
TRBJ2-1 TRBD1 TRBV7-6 CASSSGQGARNEQFF
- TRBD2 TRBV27 CASAAGGKGEQYF
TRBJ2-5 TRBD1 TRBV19 CASSTPPGQVGETQYF
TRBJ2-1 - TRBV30 CAWSVFGGLSYNEQFF
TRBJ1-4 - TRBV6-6 CASSYEGDATNEKLFF
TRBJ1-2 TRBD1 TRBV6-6 CASSTGQGGDGYTF
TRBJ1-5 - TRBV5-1 CASSLQGFQPQHF
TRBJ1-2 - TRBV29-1 CSVEGPWTYGYTF
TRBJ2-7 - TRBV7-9 CASSFSTTSYEQYF
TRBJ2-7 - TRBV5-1 CASSLDRGPYEQYF
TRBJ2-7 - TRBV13 CASSPNVGGYEQYF
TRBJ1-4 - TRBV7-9 CASSAPGTGEKLFF
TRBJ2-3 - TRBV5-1 CASSLRPATDTQYF
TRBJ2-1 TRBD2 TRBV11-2 CASSFSGGFYNEQFF
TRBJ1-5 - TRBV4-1 CASSPTVYSNQPQHF